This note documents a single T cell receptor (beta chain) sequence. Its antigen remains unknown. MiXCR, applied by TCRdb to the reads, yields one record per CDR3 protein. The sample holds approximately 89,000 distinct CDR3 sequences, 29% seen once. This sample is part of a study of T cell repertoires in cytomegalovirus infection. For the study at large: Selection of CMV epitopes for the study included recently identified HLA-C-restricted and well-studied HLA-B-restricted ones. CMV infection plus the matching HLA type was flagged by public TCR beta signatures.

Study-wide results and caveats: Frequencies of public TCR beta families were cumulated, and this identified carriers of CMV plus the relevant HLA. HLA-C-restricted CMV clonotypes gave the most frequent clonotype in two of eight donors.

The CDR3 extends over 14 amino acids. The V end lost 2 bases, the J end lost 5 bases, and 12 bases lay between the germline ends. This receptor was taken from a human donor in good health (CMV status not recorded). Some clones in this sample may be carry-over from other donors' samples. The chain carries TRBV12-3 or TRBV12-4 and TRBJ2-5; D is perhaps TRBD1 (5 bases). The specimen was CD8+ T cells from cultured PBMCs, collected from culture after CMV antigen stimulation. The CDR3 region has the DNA TGTGCCAGCAGTTTACTAGGGGCCGGGGAGACCCAGTACTTC. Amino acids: CASSLLGAGETQYF.